This TCR beta chain was profiled in a study of cytomegalovirus exposure and HLA in healthy donors. Whole-study context: Within an early data release were 80 million to 90 million unique TCRs drawn from HLA-typed donors. Study results and caveats: Among TCR sequences, most were rare, though some public TCRs appeared in many donors. In the analysis, some V segments, TRBV6-2 and TRBV6-3 included, were excluded as indistinguishable. When analyzed later, a missense DCLRE1C variant was found to be linked to TCR beta V- and J-gene trimming.

The study ran its PCR with 60 Vbeta and 13 Jbeta primers. Produced via immunoSEQ multiplex PCR; TCRdb's table is partial and in-frame only. The sample consists of 150,000 to 200,000 clones, around 80% of them appearing once. To note about this clone: The antigen is unknown.

The CDR3 is 13 amino acids. CDR1 and CDR2 from the germline V gene are MNHNS and SASEGT. The germline V and J ends were trimmed by 7 bases and 1 base, with 10 bases remaining between them. The V gene is TRBV6-1, the J gene TRBJ2-5; D ambiguous. The source is a girl aged 10 to 17 in good health and CMV-seropositive. Sequenced: PBMCs. The CDR3 DNA is TGTGCCAGCACATTGAACATCCAAGAGACCCAGTACTTC. Translating it yields CASTLNIQETQYF.